Sequencing of this T cell receptor (beta chain) was carried out in a study of cytomegalovirus exposure and HLA in healthy donors. About the research overall: Drawn from HLA-typed donors, approximately 86 million unique TCRs were held in an early data release.

PCR amplification relied on 60 Vbeta primers (plus 13 Jbeta primers). Measured with immunoSEQ multiplex PCR; TCRdb has only the in-frame clones, and not every one. The profile shows about 200,000 clones, approximately 86% of them singletons. The V end was cut by 7 bases, the J end by 0 bases, with 10 bases between. Per germline, CDR1 MNHEY and CDR2 SMNVEV (reference sequence). The CDR3 spans 13 residues. Everyone who donated was a healthy bone marrow donor. Sequenced: PBMCs. V is TRBV27 and J is TRBJ2-7, with D unresolved. The source is a woman aged 25 to 45 in good health and CMV-seronegative. CDR3 coding DNA: TGTGCCAGCAAGGCAGGAAACTCCTACGAGCAGTACTTC. Amino acids: CASKAGNSYEQYF.